Below are 9 T cell receptor beta chains sequenced from a single sample in a study of tissue T cells after allogeneic stem cell transplantation. Time point noted: mouse harvest day 14 after allogeneic transplant. The graft held 10^6 splenic CD5+ T cells and 10^7 T-cell-depleted bone marrow cells. Produced via immunoSEQ multiplex PCR; TCRdb's table is partial and in-frame only. The sample lists roughly 4,700 clones, less than 50% occurring once. The sample was gut tissue. The receptor set was obtained from a female BALB/c mouse given C57BL/6 T cells with graft-versus-host disease after an allogeneic hematopoietic cell transplant.

To note about this clone: The gene names here belong to mouse. The sequence runs out 1 residue before the end of the CDR3; the remainder is reconstructed from the germline J gene. V and J are TRBV26 and TRBJ2-5; D may be TRBD1 (5 bases). This CDR3 region has 15 residues. V lost 0 bases and J lost 6, with 13 bases in between. Germline loops: CDR1 KGHPV, CDR2 FQNQEV (reference sequence). The CDR3 region is CASSLSGGERDTQYF. Incomplete CDR3 DNA: TGTGCCAGCAGTCTGTCAGGAGGGGAGAGGGACACCCAGTAC.

Comment on this clone: Gene names refer to mouse genes. The read stops 1 residue short of the end of the CDR3; the missing end is completed from the germline J gene. The V gene is TRBV26, the J gene TRBJ2-5; D is unresolved. CDR3 size: 13 residues. V dropped 4 bases and J dropped 0 bases, with 5 bases sitting between them. The germline V gene encodes CDR1 KGHPV and CDR2 FQNQEV (reference sequence). The CDR3 here is CASSPINQDTQYF. Incomplete CDR3 DNA: TGTGCCAGCAGTCCTATTAACCAAGACACCCAGTAC.

As concerns this clone: Mouse germline and gene names are used. The CDR3 end falls 1 residue outside the read, so it is completed with the germline J gene. This chain uses TRBV26 with TRBJ1-6; TRBD1 aligns across 8 bases. TRBJ1-6 is given ORF status, its function remaining uncertain. V dropped 5 bases and J dropped 10; count of bases not matched to a gene: 4. There are 13 residues in the CDR3. Per the germline V gene, CDR1 is KGHPV and CDR2 is FQNQEV (reference sequence). The CDR3 sequence is CASSRQGNSPLYF. Partial CDR3 DNA: TGTGCCAGCAGTAGACAGGGGAACTCGCCCCTCTAC.

Points on this clone: All gene names here are mouse names. The observed sequence ends 1 residue before the CDR3 terminus, with the missing tail filled in from the germline J gene. V is TRBV26 and J is TRBJ2-5; D ambiguous. Trimming pared 2 bases from V and 0 bases from J, leaving 6 bases between. Germline CDR1 KGHPV, CDR2 FQNQEV (reference sequence). The CDR3 runs 14 residues. The CDR3 bases that were read are TGTGCCAGCAGTCTGCACACTAACCAAGACACCCAGTAC. Encoded protein: CASSLHTNQDTQY. The whole CDR3 protein is CASSLHTNQDTQYF.

This clone is large. Here the gene names and germline are mouse. The CDR3 here is CASSDSWGSQNTLYF. Partial CDR3 DNA: TGTGCCAGCAGTGATTCCTGGGGCAGTCAAAACACCTTGTAC. The chain carries TRBV13-3 and TRBJ2-4; maybe TRBD2 (6 bases). Read coverage stops 1 residue before the CDR3 terminus; the germline J gene supplies the remainder. Germline V gene sequence: CDR1 NNHDY, CDR2 SYVADS. Trimming shortened V by 1 base and J by 0 bases, and 9 bases separated the two germline ends. This CDR3 contains 15 residues.

Details on this clone: Gene names are mouse gene names. Read sequence stops 1 residue before the CDR3 end, and the germline J gene provides the missing end. Other nucleotide sequences in the sample specify the same CDR3. The V gene is TRBV3, the J gene TRBJ2-4, with a possible D match to TRBD1 (6 bases). The ends were cut back, 5 bases at V and 0 bases at J, with 15 bases in the middle. CDR3 size: 16 residues. Germline values: CDR1 SNHLY, CDR2 FYNGKV (reference sequence). The CDR3: CASSTQGGPSQNTLYF. The part of the CDR3 DNA that was read is TGTGCCAGCAGCACACAGGGAGGCCCTAGTCAAAACACCTTGTAC.

Points on this clone: Gene names and germline match the mouse. The read ends 1 residue shy of where the CDR3 ends; the end is completed using the germline J gene. The chain employs TRBV26 and TRBJ2-4, with D possibly being TRBD1 (6 bases). Deletions cut 0 bases from V and 7 bases from J, with 8 bases between. CDR1 is KGHPV, CDR2 FQNQEV, per germline (reference sequence). CDR3 length equals 13 residues. CDR3 sequence reads: CASSLSQGYTLYF. Partial CDR3 DNA: TGTGCCAGCAGTCTGTCACAGGGTTACACCTTGTAC. Filled out from reference TRBV26 and TRBJ2-4, the complete variable domain reads NSKVIQTPRYLVKGQGQKAKMRCIPEKGHPVVFWYQQNKNNEFKFLINFQNQEVLQQIDMTEKRFSAECPSNSPCSLEIQSSEAGDSALYLCASSLSQGYTLYFGAGTRLSVL.

About this clone itself: The gene names here belong to mouse. The read finishes 1 residue shy of the CDR3 end, and the germline J gene is used to complete it. The chain carries TRBV26 and TRBJ1-1; possibly TRBD1 for D (5 bases). The CDR3 sequence is 14 residues long. The germline V and J ends were trimmed by 3 bases and 0 bases, with 8 bases remaining between them. CDR1 is KGHPV, CDR2 FQNQEV, per germline (reference sequence). The CDR3 region is CASSLRQTNTEVFF. Partial CDR3 DNA: TGTGCCAGCAGTCTCCGACAGACAAACACAGAAGTCTTC.

As concerns this clone: Mouse names are used for the genes. The CDR3 is cut off 1 residue early in the read; its end comes from the germline J gene. The V and J genes are TRBV29 and TRBJ1-6; D is perhaps TRBD1 (5 bases). TRBJ1-6 is an ORF; its function is uncertain. This CDR3 is 14 amino acids long. The germline V gene encodes CDR1 MSHET and CDR2 SYDVDS. The V and J ends lost 4 bases and 3 bases respectively, with 7 bases between them. The CDR3 here is CASSWQGYNSPLYF. The covered CDR3 bases are TGTGCTAGCAGTTGGCAGGGCTATAATTCGCCCCTCTAC.